This TCR beta chain was found in a study of T cells expressing NK-cell markers. Turning to the study itself: TCR beta repertoires came from sorted CD3+CD56+NKG2C+, CD3+CD56+NKG2C- and CD3+CD56-NKG2C+ T cells.

Germline V CDR1 and CDR2: MDHEN, SYDVKM. The CDR3 runs 15 residues. Generation of TCR beta cDNA was performed by 5'RACE template switching incorporating UMIs. No DNA is given; TCRdb re-called the 5' RACE reads and lists each CDR3 protein once. The record lists a few hundred thousand distinct CDR3 sequences, of which the ten most abundant hold around 5%. Study observations and caveats: In a group of 5 to 7 donors, dominant NKG2C+ clonotypes represented roughly 1.0-7.0% of CD8+ T cells. The leading position in the CD3+CD56-NKG2C+ fraction of a handful of donors also went to these clonotypes.

Points on this clonotype: Its antigen is not known.

Material for sequencing was blood T cells: a sorted CD56 or NKG2C T cell subset, CD4+ or CD8+ T cells, or bulk PBMC T cells (not recorded which). J is TRBJ1-1 and V is TRBV28. This sequence was found in a man aged 18-70 years in good health. CDR3: CASSQPRTVNTEAFF.